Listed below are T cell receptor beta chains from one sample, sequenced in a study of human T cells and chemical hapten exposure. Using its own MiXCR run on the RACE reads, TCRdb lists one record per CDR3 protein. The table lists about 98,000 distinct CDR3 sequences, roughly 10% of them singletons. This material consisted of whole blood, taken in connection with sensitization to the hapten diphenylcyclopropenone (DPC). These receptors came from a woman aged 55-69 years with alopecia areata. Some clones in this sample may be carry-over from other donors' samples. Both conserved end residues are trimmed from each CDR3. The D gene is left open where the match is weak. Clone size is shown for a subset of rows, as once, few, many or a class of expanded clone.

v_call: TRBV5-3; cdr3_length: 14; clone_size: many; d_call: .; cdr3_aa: ARSPEGHPTPNEQF
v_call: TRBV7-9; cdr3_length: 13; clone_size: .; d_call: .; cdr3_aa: ASSVGAGRLEKLF
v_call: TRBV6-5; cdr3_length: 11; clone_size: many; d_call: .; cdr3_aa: ASKPSGGRGYT
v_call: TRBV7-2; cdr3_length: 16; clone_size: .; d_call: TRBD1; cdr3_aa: ASSLGGQGSSYNSPLH
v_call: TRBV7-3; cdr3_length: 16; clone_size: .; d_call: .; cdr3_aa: ASSSKMGRYSGANVLT
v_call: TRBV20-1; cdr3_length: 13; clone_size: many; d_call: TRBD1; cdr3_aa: SARGRGSVDTEAF
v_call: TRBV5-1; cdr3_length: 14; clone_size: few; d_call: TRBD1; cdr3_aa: ASSLGGTGAEDTQY
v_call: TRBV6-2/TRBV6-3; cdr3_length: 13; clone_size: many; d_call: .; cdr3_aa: ASSAGSSYNSPLH
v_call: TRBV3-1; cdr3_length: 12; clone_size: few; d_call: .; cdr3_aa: ASSPTAVEREQY
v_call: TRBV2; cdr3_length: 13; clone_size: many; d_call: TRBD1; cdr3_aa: ASSPRDRLNYEQY
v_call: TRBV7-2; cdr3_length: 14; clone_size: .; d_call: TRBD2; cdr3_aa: ASSSMGTSGVDTQY
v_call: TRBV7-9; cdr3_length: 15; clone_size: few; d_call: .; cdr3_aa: ASSSVGGPSSYNEQF
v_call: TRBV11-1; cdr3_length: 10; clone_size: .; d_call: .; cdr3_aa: ASSFTNSPLH
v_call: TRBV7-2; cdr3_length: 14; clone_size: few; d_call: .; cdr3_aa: ASSLTGTGYFYEQY
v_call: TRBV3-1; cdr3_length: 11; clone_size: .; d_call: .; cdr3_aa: ASSQLNTGELF